This T cell receptor (beta chain) appears in the sequencing data of a study of technical replicates of blood from a few donors. Profiled with immunoSEQ multiplex PCR; TCRdb holds only in-frame clones, not every one. The sample carries approximately 70,000 clones, roughly 98% recorded once. V lost 0 bases to trimming and J lost 0 bases, with 10 bases between them. Looked up from germline, CDR1 is SGHRS and CDR2 is YFSETQ. The CDR3 has 16 amino acids. Material for sequencing was T cells isolated from PBMCs. This TCR derives from a human donor in good health. The J gene is TRBJ1-3, the V gene TRBV5-1, with D perhaps matching TRBD1 (6 bases). CDR3 protein: CASSLAQGGSGNTIYF. The CDR3 nucleotides read TGCGCCAGCAGCTTGGCCCAAGGGGGCTCTGGAAACACCATATATTTT.